One and the same sample provided the 15 T cell receptor beta chains below, sequenced in a study of shared clonotypes between healthy human individuals. Measured with immunoSEQ multiplex PCR; TCRdb has only the in-frame clones, and not every one. The sample has about 1 million clones; around 74% are singletons. Sequencing input: memory CD4+ T cells sorted from blood. Stated subset: CD45RA-negative fraction. These receptors originate from a man in his late teens or twenties in good health.

Details on this clone: Other DNA sequences in the sample encode the same CDR3. The rearrangement links TRBV28 to TRBJ2-7, with D hard to call. The CDR3 is 12 amino acids. The V and J ends lost 5 bases and 3 bases respectively, with 8 bases between them. CDR1 is MDHEN, CDR2 SYDVKM, per germline. CDR3 nucleotide sequence: TGTGCCAGCAGTCGCGGCGGCTACGAGCAGTACTTC. This gives the protein CASSRGGYEQYF.

The chain couples TRBV7-9 to TRBJ1-2, with no clear D. Germline V gene data show CDR1 as SEHNR and CDR2 as FQNEAQ (reference sequence). The CDR3 is 12 amino acids. V was trimmed by 5 bases and J by 8 bases, leaving 12 bases between them. The CDR3 here is CASSIRIDGYTF. CDR3 bases: TGTGCCAGCAGCATTCGTATTGACGGCTACACCTTC.

This clone was observed a single time. The same CDR3 is also encoded by other DNA sequences in this sample. V is TRBV5-1 and J is TRBJ1-5; D remains ambiguous. Germline loops: CDR1 SGHRS, CDR2 YFSETQ. Trimming stripped 0 bases from V and 0 bases from J, with 7 bases between. This CDR3 region has 15 residues. The CDR3 here is CASSLEGGSNQPQHF. DNA for the CDR3: TGCGCCAGCAGCTTGGAGGGCGGTAGCAATCAGCCCCAGCATTTT.

The rearrangement links TRBV6-5 to TRBJ2-1, with 15 positions matching TRBD2. The CDR3 runs 16 residues. Germline values: CDR1 MNHEY, CDR2 SVGAGI. The trim removed 0 bases at V and 9 bases at J, leaving 3 bases unmatched. For the CDR3, the DNA is TGTGCCAGCAGTTACTCCGGGACTAGCGGGAGGTCTGAGCAGTTCTTC. It translates to CASSYSGTSGRSEQFF.

The chain carries TRBV7-3 and TRBJ2-3; D ambiguous. Between the trimmed V and J ends, which lost 1 base and 5 bases, there was a span of 7 bases. Germline-derived CDR1 and CDR2 are SGHTA and FQGTGA. The CDR3 contains 13 residues. The CDR3 reads CASSLREKDTQYF. CDR3 nucleotide sequence: TGTGCCAGCAGCTTAAGGGAAAAAGATACGCAGTATTTT.

The chain joins TRBV29-1 to TRBJ1-2; D possibly corresponds to TRBD1 (5 bases). V shed 4 bases and J shed 4 bases, with 13 bases lying between them. This CDR3 spans 13 amino acids. Germline-derived CDR1 and CDR2 are SQVTM and ANQGSEA. The CDR3: CSVGLTGPYGYTF. Here the CDR3 DNA reads TGCAGCGTTGGCCTTACAGGTCCCTATGGCTACACCTTC.

V gene TRBV4-3 combines with J gene TRBJ2-3; D not certain. Germline V gene data show CDR1 as LGHNA and CDR2 as YSLEER. V was trimmed by 3 bases and J by 0 bases, leaving 10 bases between them. The CDR3 contains 15 residues. Here the CDR3 reads CASSQSLFSTDTQYF. In nucleotides, the CDR3 is TGCGCCAGCAGCCAGAGCCTATTTAGCACAGATACGCAGTATTTT.

The rearrangement joins TRBV10-2 to TRBJ1-1; D perhaps matches TRBD1 (5 bases). The length of the CDR3 is 14 residues. V lost 11 bases to trimming and J lost 1 base, with 17 bases between them. The V gene's germline CDR1 is WSHSY and CDR2 SAAADI. CDR3 region: CAAQDGSRNTEAFF. CDR3 nucleotide sequence: TGCGCCGCACAGGACGGGTCGCGGAACACTGAAGCTTTCTTT.

The chain combines TRBV7-9 with TRBJ1-6; D is undetermined. Germline V lookup: CDR1 SEHNR, CDR2 FQNEAQ (reference sequence). The V end was cut by 4 bases, the J end by 6 bases, with 16 bases between. This CDR3 region has 16 residues. The chain's CDR3 is CASSSQSRTVNSPLHF. CDR3 coding DNA: TGTGCCAGCAGCTCCCAGAGCCGCACAGTTAATTCACCCCTCCACTTT.

V and J are TRBV5-1 and TRBJ1-1; D perhaps matches TRBD1 (5 bases). The CDR3 extends over 13 amino acids. Germline values: CDR1 SGHRS, CDR2 YFSETQ. Trimming pared 9 bases from V and 0 bases from J, leaving 12 bases between. Here the CDR3 DNA reads TGCGCCACCAGGGTAGAGATGAACACTGAAGCTTTCTTT. Its protein is CATRVEMNTEAFF. Drawing the rest from reference TRBV5-1 and TRBJ1-1, the complete variable domain is KAGVTQTPRYLIKTRGQQVTLSCSPISGHRSVSWYQQTPGQGLQFLFEYFSETQRNKGNFPGRFSGRQFSNSRSEMNVSTLELGDSALYLCATRVEMNTEAFFGQGTRLTVV.

V and J are TRBV30 and TRBJ1-6; D is ambiguous. V was clipped by 2 bases and J by 7 bases, with 15 bases between them. The CDR3 contains 15 residues. The germline CDR1 and CDR2 sequences are GTSNPN and SVGIG (reference sequence). The chain's CDR3 is CAWSRQASSNSPLHF. DNA of the CDR3: TGTGCCTGGAGTCGGCAGGCTTCATCGAATTCACCCCTCCACTTT.

The chain links TRBV28 to TRBJ1-6, with D possibly TRBD1 on 6 matching bases. Trimming removed 5 bases from V and 9 bases from J, with 14 bases in between. The CDR3 length is 14 residues. Looked up from germline, CDR1 is MDHEN and CDR2 is SYDVKM. CDR3 sequence reads: CASSTTGYSSPLHF. For the CDR3, the DNA is TGTGCCAGCAGTACTACAGGGTACTCTTCACCCCTCCACTTT.

The chain joins TRBV19 to TRBJ2-7; 14 positions match TRBD2. V was clipped by 6 bases and J by 3 bases; unmatched bases: 7. This CDR3 region has 16 residues. Germline V gene lookup returns CDR1 LNHDA and CDR2 SQIVND (reference sequence). In nucleotides, the CDR3 is TGTGCCAGTAGCCCGACTAGCGGGAGGGCCTTCTACGAGCAGTACTTC. This encodes CASSPTSGRAFYEQYF.

V gene TRBV27 combines with J gene TRBJ2-7, with D hard to call. The CDR3 sequence is 13 residues long. The ends were cut back, 0 bases at V and 12 bases at J, with 15 bases in the middle. CDR1 and CDR2 from the germline V gene are MNHEY and SMNVEV (reference sequence). CDR3 region: CASSLSTSSPRYF. The CDR3, as DNA: TGTGCCAGCAGTTTATCGACCTCTTCGCCCAGGTACTTC.

V gene TRBV7-9 combines with J gene TRBJ2-2; 9 nucleotides agree with TRBD2. Per the germline V gene, CDR1 is SEHNR and CDR2 is FQNEAQ (reference sequence). The CDR3 is made up of 15 amino acids. Losses at the gene ends were 1 base for V and 5 bases for J; bases not matched to a gene: 2. The CDR3 DNA reads as TGTGCCAGCAGCTTAGGACTAGCGGAAACCGGGGAGCTGTTTTTT. It is translated as CASSLGLAETGELFF.